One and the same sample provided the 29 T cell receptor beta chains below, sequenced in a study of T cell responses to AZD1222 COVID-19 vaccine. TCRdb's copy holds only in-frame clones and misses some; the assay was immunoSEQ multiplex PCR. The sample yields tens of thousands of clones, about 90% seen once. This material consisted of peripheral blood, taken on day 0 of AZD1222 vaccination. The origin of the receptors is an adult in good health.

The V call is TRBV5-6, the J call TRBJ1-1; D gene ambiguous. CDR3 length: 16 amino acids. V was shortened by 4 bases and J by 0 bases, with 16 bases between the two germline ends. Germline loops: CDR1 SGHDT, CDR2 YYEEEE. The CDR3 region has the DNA TGTGCCAGCAGCGCGCCGACGGAACTTATGAACACTGAAGCTTTCTTT. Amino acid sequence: CASSAPTELMNTEAFF. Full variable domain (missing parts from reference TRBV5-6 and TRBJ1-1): DAGVTQSPTHLIKTRGQQVTLRCSPKSGHDTVSWYQQALGQGPQFIFQYYEEEERQRGNFPDRFSGHQFPNYSSELNVNALLLGDSALYLCASSAPTELMNTEAFFGQGTRLTVV.

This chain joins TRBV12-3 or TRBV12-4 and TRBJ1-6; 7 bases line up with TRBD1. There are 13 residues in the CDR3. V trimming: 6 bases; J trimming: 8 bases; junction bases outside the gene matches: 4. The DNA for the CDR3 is TGTGCCAGCAGCACCAGGGGGGATTCACCCCTCCACTTT. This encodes CASSTRGDSPLHF.

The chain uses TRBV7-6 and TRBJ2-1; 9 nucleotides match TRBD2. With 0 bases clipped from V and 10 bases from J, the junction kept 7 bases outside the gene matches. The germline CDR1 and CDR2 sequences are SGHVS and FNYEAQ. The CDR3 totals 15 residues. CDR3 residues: CASSLARGGASEQFF. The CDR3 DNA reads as TGTGCCAGCAGCTTAGCCCGCGGGGGGGCCAGCGAGCAGTTCTTC.

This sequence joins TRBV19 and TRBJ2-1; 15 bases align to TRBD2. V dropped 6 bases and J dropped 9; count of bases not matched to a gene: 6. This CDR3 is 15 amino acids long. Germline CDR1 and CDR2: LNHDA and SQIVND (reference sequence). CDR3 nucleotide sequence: TGTGCCAGTAGAGCCCCGGGACTAGCGGGAGGTGAGCAGTTCTTC. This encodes CASRAPGLAGGEQFF.

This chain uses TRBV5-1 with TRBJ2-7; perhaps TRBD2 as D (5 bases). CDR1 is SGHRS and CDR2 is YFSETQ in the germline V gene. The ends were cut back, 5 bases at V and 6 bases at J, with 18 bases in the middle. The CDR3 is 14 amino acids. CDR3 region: CASRPLLGSPEQYF. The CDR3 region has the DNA TGCGCCAGCAGACCGCTACTGGGGAGCCCCGAGCAGTACTTC.

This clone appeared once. The CDR3, as DNA: TGTGCCAGTAGTCGGGACGGGAATTCACCCCTCCACTTT. It encodes CASSRDGNSPLHF. The V and J genes are TRBV19 and TRBJ1-6; weak D call: TRBD1 (5 bases). Per the germline V gene, CDR1 is LNHDA and CDR2 is SQIVND (reference sequence). Trimming took 5 bases from V and 7 from J, leaving 9 bases between them. This CDR3 has 13 amino acids.

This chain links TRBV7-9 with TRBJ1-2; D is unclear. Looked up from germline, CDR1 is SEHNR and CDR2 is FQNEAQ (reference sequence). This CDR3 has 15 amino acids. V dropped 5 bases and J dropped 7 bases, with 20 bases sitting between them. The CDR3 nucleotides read TGTGCCAGCAGCCCCGACGGACCCCAGGCGGTTGGCTACACCTTC. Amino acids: CASSPDGPQAVGYTF.

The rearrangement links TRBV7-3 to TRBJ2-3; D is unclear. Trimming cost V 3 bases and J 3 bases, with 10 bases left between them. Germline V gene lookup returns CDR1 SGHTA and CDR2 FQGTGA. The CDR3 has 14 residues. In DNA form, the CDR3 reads TGTGCCAGCAGCTTTCAAGCGCGAACAGATACGCAGTATTTT. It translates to CASSFQARTDTQYF. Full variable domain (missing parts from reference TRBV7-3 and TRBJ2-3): GAGVSQTPSNKVTEKGKYVELRCDPISGHTALYWYRQSLGQGPEFLIYFQGTGAADDSGLPNDRFFAVRPEGSVSTLKIQRTERGDSAVYLCASSFQARTDTQYFGPGTRLTVL.

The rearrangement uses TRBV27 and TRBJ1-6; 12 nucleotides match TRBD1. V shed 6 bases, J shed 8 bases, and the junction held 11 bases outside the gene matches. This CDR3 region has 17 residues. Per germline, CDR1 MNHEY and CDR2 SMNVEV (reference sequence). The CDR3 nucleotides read TGTGCCAGCAGAACCGGGACAGGGGGCGTCAAGGATTCACCCCTCCACTTT. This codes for CASRTGTGGVKDSPLHF.

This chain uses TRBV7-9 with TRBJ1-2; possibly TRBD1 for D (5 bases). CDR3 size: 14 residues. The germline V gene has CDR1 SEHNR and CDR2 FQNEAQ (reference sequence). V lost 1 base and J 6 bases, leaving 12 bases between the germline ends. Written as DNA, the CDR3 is TGTGCCAGCAGCTTAGAATGGGGGAGCGATGGCTACACCTTC. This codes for CASSLEWGSDGYTF.

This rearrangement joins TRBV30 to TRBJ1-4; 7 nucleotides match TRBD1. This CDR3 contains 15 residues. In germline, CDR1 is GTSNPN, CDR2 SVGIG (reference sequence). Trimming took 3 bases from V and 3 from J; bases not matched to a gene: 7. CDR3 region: CAWSAGQAPNEKLFF. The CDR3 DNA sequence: TGTGCCTGGAGCGCCGGACAGGCGCCTAATGAAAAACTGTTTTTT.

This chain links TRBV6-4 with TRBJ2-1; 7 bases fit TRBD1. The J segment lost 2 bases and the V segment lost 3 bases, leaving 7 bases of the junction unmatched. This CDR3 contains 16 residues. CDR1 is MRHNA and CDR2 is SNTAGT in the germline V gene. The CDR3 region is CASSEAGTATYNEQFF. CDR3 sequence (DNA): TGTGCCAGCAGTGAGGCCGGGACAGCTACCTACAATGAGCAGTTCTTC.

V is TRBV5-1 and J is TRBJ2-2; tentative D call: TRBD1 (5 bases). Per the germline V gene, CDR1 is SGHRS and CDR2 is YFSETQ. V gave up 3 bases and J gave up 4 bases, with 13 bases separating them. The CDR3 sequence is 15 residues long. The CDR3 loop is CASSWVTGATGELFF. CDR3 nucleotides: TGCGCCAGCAGCTGGGTAACAGGTGCCACCGGGGAGCTGTTTTTT.

CDR3 sequence: CASSWEGVTEAFF. The DNA for the CDR3 is TGTGCCAGCAGTTGGGAAGGGGTCACTGAAGCTTTCTTT. This sequence joins TRBV6-5 and TRBJ1-1, with D maybe TRBD1 (5 bases). The CDR3 loop spans 13 amino acids. The V gene lost 4 bases and the J gene lost 4 bases, with 10 bases spanning the gap. The V gene's germline CDR1 is MNHEY and CDR2 SVGAGI.

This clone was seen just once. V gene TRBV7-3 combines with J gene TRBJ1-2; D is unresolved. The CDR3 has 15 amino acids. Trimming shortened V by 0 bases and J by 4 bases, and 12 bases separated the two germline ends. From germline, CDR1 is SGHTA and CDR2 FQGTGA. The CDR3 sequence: CASSLTGGSRYGYTF. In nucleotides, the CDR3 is TGTGCCAGCAGCTTAACGGGTGGGTCCCGCTATGGCTACACCTTC. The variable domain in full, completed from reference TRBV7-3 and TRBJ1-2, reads GAGVSQTPSNKVTEKGKYVELRCDPISGHTALYWYRQSLGQGPEFLIYFQGTGAADDSGLPNDRFFAVRPEGSVSTLKIQRTERGDSAVYLCASSLTGGSRYGYTFGSGTRLTVV.

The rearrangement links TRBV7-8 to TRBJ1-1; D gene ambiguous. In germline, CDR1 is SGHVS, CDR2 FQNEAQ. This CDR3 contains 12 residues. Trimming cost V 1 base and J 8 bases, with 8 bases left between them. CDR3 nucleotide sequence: TGTGCCAGCAGCTTAGATCGGAGGGAAGCTTTCTTT. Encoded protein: CASSLDRREAFF.

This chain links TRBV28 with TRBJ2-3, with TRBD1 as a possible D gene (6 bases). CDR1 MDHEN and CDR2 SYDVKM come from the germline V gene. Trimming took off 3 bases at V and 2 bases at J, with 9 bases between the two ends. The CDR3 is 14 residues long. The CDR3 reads CASSFRGFTDTQYF. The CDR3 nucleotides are TGTGCCAGCAGTTTCAGGGGATTCACAGATACGCAGTATTTT.

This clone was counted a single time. In nucleotides, the CDR3 is TGTGCCAGCGGCTCCCGGGACAGCCAAAGACAGGATACGCAGTATTTT. Encoded protein: CASGSRDSQRQDTQYF. The chain joins TRBV9 to TRBJ2-3, with TRBD1 identical over 7 bases. This CDR3 has 16 amino acids. V gave up 7 bases and J gave up 6 bases; unmatched junction bases: 17. Germline V lookup: CDR1 SGDLS, CDR2 YYNGEE.

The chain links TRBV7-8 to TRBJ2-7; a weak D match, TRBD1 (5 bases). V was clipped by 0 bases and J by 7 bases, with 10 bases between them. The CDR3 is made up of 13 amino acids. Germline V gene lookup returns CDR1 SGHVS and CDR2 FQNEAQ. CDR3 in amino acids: CASSLAHQGEQYF. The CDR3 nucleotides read TGTGCCAGCAGCTTAGCCCATCAGGGAGAGCAGTACTTC. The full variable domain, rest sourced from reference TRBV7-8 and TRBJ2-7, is GAGVSQSPRYKVAKRGQDVALRCDPISGHVSLFWYQQALGQGPEFLTYFQNEAQLDKSGLPSDRFFAERPEGSVSTLKIQRTQQEDSAVYLCASSLAHQGEQYFGPGTRLTVT.

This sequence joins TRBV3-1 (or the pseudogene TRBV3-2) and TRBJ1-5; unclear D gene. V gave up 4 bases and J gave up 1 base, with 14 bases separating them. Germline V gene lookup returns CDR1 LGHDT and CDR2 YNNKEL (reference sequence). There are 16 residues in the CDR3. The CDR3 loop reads CASSPSTGGSNQPQHF. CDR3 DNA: TGTGCCAGCAGCCCGAGCACGGGAGGGAGCAATCAGCCCCAGCATTTT.

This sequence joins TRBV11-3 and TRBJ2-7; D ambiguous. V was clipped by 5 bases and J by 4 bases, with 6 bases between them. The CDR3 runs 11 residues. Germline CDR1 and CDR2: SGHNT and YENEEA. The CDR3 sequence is CASSDRYEQYF. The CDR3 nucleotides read TGTGCCAGCAGCGACCGGTACGAGCAGTACTTC.

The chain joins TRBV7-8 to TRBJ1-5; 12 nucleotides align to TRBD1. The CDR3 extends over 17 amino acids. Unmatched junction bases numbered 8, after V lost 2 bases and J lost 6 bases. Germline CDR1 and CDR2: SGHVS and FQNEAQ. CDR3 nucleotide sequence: TGTGCCAGCAGCTTAAACCCTGGGACAGGGGGCGCTCAGCCCCAGCATTTT. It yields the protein CASSLNPGTGGAQPQHF.

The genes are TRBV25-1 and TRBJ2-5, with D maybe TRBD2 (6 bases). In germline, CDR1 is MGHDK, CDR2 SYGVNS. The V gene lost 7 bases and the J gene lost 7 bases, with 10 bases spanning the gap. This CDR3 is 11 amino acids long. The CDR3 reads CASTPGGTQYF. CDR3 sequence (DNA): TGTGCCAGCACCCCCGGGGGGACCCAGTACTTC.

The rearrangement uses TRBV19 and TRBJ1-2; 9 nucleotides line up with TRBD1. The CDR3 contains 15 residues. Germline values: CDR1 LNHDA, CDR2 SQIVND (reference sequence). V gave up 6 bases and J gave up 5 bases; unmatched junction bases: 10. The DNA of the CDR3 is TGTGCCAGTAGCCCATGGGACAGGGCGGAGTATGGCTACACCTTC. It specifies CASSPWDRAEYGYTF. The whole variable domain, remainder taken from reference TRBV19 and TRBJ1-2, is DGGITQSPKYLFRKEGQNVTLSCEQNLNHDAMYWYRQDPGQGLRLIYYSQIVNDFQKGDIAEGYSVSREKKESFPLTVTSAQKNPTAFYLCASSPWDRAEYGYTFGSGTRLTVV.

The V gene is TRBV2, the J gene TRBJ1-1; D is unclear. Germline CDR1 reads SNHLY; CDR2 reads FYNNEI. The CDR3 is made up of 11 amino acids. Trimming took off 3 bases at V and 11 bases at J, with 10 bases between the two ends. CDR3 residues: CASSDRPSAFF. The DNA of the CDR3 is TGTGCCAGCAGTGACAGACCCTCCGCTTTCTTT.

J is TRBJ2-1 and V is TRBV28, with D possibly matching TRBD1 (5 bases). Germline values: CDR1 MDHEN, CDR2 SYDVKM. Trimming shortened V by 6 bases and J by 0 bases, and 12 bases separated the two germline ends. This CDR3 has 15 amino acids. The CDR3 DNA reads TGTGCCAGCAGCTTGGAGCAGGGCTCCTACAATGAGCAGTTCTTC. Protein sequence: CASSLEQGSYNEQFF.

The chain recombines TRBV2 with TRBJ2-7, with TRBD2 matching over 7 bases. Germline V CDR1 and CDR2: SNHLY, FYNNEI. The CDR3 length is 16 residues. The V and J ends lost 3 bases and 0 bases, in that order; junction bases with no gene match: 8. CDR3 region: CASSDDERGYSYEQYF. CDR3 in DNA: TGTGCCAGCAGTGATGATGAGCGGGGCTACTCCTACGAGCAGTACTTC.

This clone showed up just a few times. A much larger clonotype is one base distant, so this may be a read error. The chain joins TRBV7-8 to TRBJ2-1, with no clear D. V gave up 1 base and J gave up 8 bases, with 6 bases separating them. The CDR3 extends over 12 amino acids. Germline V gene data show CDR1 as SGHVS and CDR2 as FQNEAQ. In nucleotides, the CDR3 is TGTGCCAGCAGCTTAGGGTACGATGAGCAGTTCTTC. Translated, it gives CASSLGYDEQFF.

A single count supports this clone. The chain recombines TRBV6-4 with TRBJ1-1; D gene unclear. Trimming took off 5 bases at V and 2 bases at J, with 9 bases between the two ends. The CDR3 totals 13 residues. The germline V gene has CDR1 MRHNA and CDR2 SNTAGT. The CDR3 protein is CASSIEINTEAFF. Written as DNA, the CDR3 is TGTGCCAGCAGTATAGAGATCAACACTGAAGCTTTCTTT.